What follows describes a single T cell receptor beta chain. The data were produced by immunoSEQ multiplex PCR, yet TCRdb's version contains in-frame clones alone and is incomplete. The table lists some 60,000 clones, 80% to 95% of them singletons. This sample was taken from a study of T cell changes during pregnancy in multiple sclerosis. This CDR3 has 15 amino acids. The V gene's germline CDR1 is MNHNY and CDR2 SVGAGI (reference sequence). The J segment lost 7 bases and the V segment lost 6 bases, leaving 12 bases of the junction unmatched. The source was peripheral blood, collected in the third trimester of pregnancy. The V call is TRBV6-6, the J call TRBJ2-1, with 7 bases matching TRBD2. This TCR derives from a female donor in good health, enrolled as a control in a pregnancy study. The CDR3 region has the DNA TGTGCCAGCAGAGAACGGGGGGTTACGCGGAATGAGCAGTTCTTC. The encoded protein is CASRERGVTRNEQFF.